Listed here are 8 T cell receptor beta chains from one sample, sequenced in a study of blood T cells in healthy people across ages (dated by TCRdb to between 2014 and 2016). Library creation used 5' RACE. Sequencer: Illumina HiSeq 2500. The second PCR ran for roughly 6 to 11 cycles and used a J-beta primer mix along with a sample-barcoded 5' primer. TCRdb cleaned the public reads at Q25 with fastp, built clones with MiXCR and kept in-frame beta chains. Rows matching on CDR3 protein sequence are summarized as one entry with the most common DNA and genes. Within this sample are about 970,000 distinct CDR3 sequences, with 51% of them counted one time only. The ten largest make up over 20% of the sample. Sequenced sample: blood. These receptors originate from a woman between 55 and 75 years old in good health.

The rearrangement links TRBV5-1 to TRBJ2-3; TRBD1 matches 9 bases. Germline CDR1 is SGHRS and CDR2 is YFSETQ. V dropped 0 bases and J dropped 3; count of bases not matched to a gene: 5. The CDR3 runs 16 residues. CDR3 region: CASSLDGDRATDTQYF. As DNA, the CDR3 is TGCGCCAGCAGCTTGGATGGGGACAGGGCAACAGATACGCAGTATTTT.

The sample holds many counts of this clonotype. CDR3 nucleotides: TGCAGCGTTCTGAGCTCTGGGGCCAACGTCCTGACTTTC. This sequence encodes CSVLSSGANVLTF. The chain links TRBV29-1 to TRBJ2-6; D unclear. Germline assignment: CDR1 SQVTM and CDR2 ANQGSEA. V was shortened by 5 bases and J by 0 bases, with 5 bases between the two germline ends. The CDR3 runs 13 residues. Drawing the rest from reference TRBV29-1 and TRBJ2-6, the complete variable domain is SAVISQKPSRDICQRGTSLTIQCQVDSQVTMMFWYRQQPGQSLTLIATANQGSEATYESGFVIDKFPISRPNLTFSTLTVSNMSPEDSSIYLCSVLSSGANVLTFGAGSRLTVL.

CDR3 in amino acids: CSPPGHPPYEQYF. The CDR3 DNA reads as TGCAGTCCCCCCGGACATCCACCCTACGAGCAGTACTTC. The rearrangement uses TRBV20-1 and TRBJ2-7; a weak D match, TRBD1 (5 bases). The CDR3 is 13 amino acids. Germline assignment: CDR1 DFQATT and CDR2 SNEGSKA (reference sequence). Trimming took 8 bases from V and 2 from J, leaving 16 bases between them.

Comment on this clonotype: Being one base from a much bigger clone, this may be a read error. The genes are TRBV12-3 or TRBV12-4 and TRBJ1-5; D not certain. Trimming left V 2 bases short and J 5 bases short, with 7 bases between. The CDR3 is 13 residues long. CDR3: CASSLSEDQPQHF. CDR3 coding DNA: TGTGCCAGCAGTTTATCAGAGGATCAGCCCCAGCATTTT.

This clonotype has only a few counts. The chain is built from TRBV28 and TRBJ2-7; 7 nucleotides align to TRBD1. The V gene's germline CDR1 is MDHEN and CDR2 SYDVKM. The CDR3 is made up of 16 amino acids. V shed 6 bases and J 3 bases; nucleotides not matched to a gene: 14. The DNA for the CDR3 is TGTGCCAGCAGACCAACGACAGGGCTAAAGATCTACGAGCAGTACTTC. Its translation: CASRPTTGLKIYEQYF.

The chain uses TRBV4-2 and TRBJ2-3; possibly TRBD2 for D (6 bases). The CDR3 loop spans 18 amino acids. V was trimmed by 1 base and J by 0 bases, leaving 17 bases between them. Germline lookup yields CDR1 LGHNA and CDR2 YNFKEQ. The CDR3 protein is CASSQGYGRRGSTDTQYF. CDR3 bases: TGTGCCAGCAGCCAAGGATACGGCCGGCGGGGTAGCACAGATACGCAGTATTTT.

The chain has TRBV13 and TRBJ2-3, with D tentatively TRBD2 (6 bases). V was trimmed by 5 bases and J by 3 bases, leaving 12 bases between them. CDR1 is PRHDT and CDR2 is FYEKMQ in the germline V gene (reference sequence). The CDR3 extends over 14 amino acids. The CDR3 DNA follows: TGTGCCAGCAGCCCGGAGGGCTCGACAGATACGCAGTATTTT. Translated: CASSPEGSTDTQYF.

V gene TRBV12-3 or TRBV12-4 combines with J gene TRBJ1-5, with D hard to call. This CDR3 has 15 amino acids. Trimming left V 2 bases short and J 0 bases short, with 8 bases between. The DNA of the CDR3 is TGTGCCAGCAGTTTAATCGGGGATAGCAATCAGCCCCAGCATTTT. As protein: CASSLIGDSNQPQHF.